The next 15 T cell receptor beta chains were all read from a single sample in a study of blood T cell repertoires in COVID-19. Generated by immunoSEQ multiplex PCR, the TCRdb table keeps only in-frame clones and is missing some. The sample gives roughly 100,000 clones, approximately 87% of which show up once; over 10% is in the top ten. The sequenced material came from peripheral blood. Every receptor here comes from a human donor in a cohort sampled during active or convalescent COVID-19.

The V call is TRBV10-3, the J call TRBJ2-5, with D unresolved. The CDR3 runs 15 residues. V lost 0 bases to trimming and J lost 0 bases, with 8 bases between them. Germline V gene lookup returns CDR1 ENHRY and CDR2 SYGVKD. DNA of the CDR3: TGTGCCATCAGTGAGTCGTCTACCAACCAAGAGACCCAGTACTTC. Translation: CAISESSTNQETQYF.

The rearrangement joins TRBV5-8 to TRBJ1-5; 11 positions match TRBD1. Trimming removed 0 bases from V and 6 bases from J; junction bases left unmatched: 2. The CDR3 spans 15 residues. The germline gives CDR1 SGHTS, CDR2 YDEGEE. In DNA form, the CDR3 reads TGTGCCAGCAGCTTGGGGACAGGGGGCACTCAGCCCCAGCATTTT. Its translation is CASSLGTGGTQPQHF.

This chain links TRBV2 with TRBJ2-2; D is possibly TRBD2 (5 bases). V dropped 4 bases and J dropped 0 bases, with 9 bases sitting between them. The CDR3 has 15 amino acids. Per germline, CDR1 SNHLY and CDR2 FYNNEI. CDR3 sequence reads: CASSVSGPNTGELFF. CDR3 nucleotides: TGTGCCAGCAGTGTAAGCGGACCGAACACCGGGGAGCTGTTTTTT.

The V and J genes are TRBV5-6 and TRBJ1-2; weak D call: TRBD1 (6 bases). Germline lookup yields CDR1 SGHDT and CDR2 YYEEEE. V was pared by 7 bases and J by 1 base, with 11 bases between. This CDR3 is built from 13 residues. The CDR3 bases are TGTGCCAGCCGGGACACCGTTAACTATGGCTACACCTTC. Translation: CASRDTVNYGYTF.

This chain joins TRBV30 and TRBJ2-1, with D uncertain. The germline V gene has CDR1 GTSNPN and CDR2 SVGIG (reference sequence). V was trimmed by 4 bases and J by 0 bases, leaving 16 bases between them. The CDR3 has 16 amino acids. The DNA of the CDR3 is TGTGCCTGGAACCCAACGGCGACAAGCTCCTACAATGAGCAGTTCTTC. Protein: CAWNPTATSSYNEQFF.

The chain joins TRBV28 to TRBJ2-3; TRBD2 might be the D (6 bases). V lost 5 bases to trimming and J lost 3 bases, with 12 bases between them. The CDR3 runs to 14 residues. The germline V gene has CDR1 MDHEN and CDR2 SYDVKM. CDR3: CASSRLGGTDTQYF. The CDR3 bases are TGTGCCAGCAGTCGCCTCGGGGGAACAGATACGCAGTATTTT. Looking up the rest from reference TRBV28 and TRBJ2-3 gives the full variable domain: DVKVTQSSRYLVKRTGEKVFLECVQDMDHENMFWYRQDPGLGLRLIYFSYDVKMKEKGDIPEGYSVSREKKERFSLILESASTNQTSMYLCASSRLGGTDTQYFGPGTRLTVL.

The chain has TRBV6-5 and TRBJ1-3; D is ambiguous. The CDR3 totals 14 residues. Germline CDR1 reads MNHEY; CDR2 reads SVGAGI. Trimming cost V 2 bases and J 0 bases, with 5 bases left between them. The CDR3 DNA is TGTGCCAGCAGTTACGGGAGCTCTGGAAACACCATATATTTT. Its protein is CASSYGSSGNTIYF.

V and J are TRBV5-1 and TRBJ2-2; 9 nucleotides match TRBD1. CDR1 and CDR2 from the germline V gene are SGHRS and YFSETQ. This CDR3 has 13 residues. V shed 5 bases, J shed 6 bases, and the junction held 2 bases outside the gene matches. In DNA, the CDR3 is TGCGCCAGCAGGACAGGGGGACCCGGGGAGCTGTTTTTT. Translating gives CASRTGGPGELFF.

The chain recombines TRBV9 with TRBJ2-7; 8 nucleotides align to TRBD2. With 7 bases clipped from V and 2 bases from J, the junction kept 11 bases outside the gene matches. Germline CDR1 is SGDLS and CDR2 is YYNGEE. There are 15 residues in the CDR3. As DNA, the CDR3 is TGTGCCAGCTCTGCAGCGGGAGCGTCAACCTACGAGCAGTACTTC. This gives the protein CASSAAGASTYEQYF.

The J gene is TRBJ2-2, the V gene TRBV9; D remains ambiguous. The germline V and J ends were trimmed by 0 bases and 5 bases, with 11 bases remaining between them. CDR1 is SGDLS and CDR2 is YYNGEE in the germline V gene. CDR3 length: 15 residues. The CDR3 sequence: CASSVEVRRTGELFF. CDR3 nucleotide sequence: TGTGCCAGCAGCGTAGAGGTTAGGCGGACCGGGGAGCTGTTTTTT. The complete variable domain, with remaining parts taken from reference TRBV9 and TRBJ2-2, reads DSGVTQTPKHLITATGQRVTLRCSPRSGDLSVYWYQQSLDQGLQFLIQYYNGEERAKGNILERFSAQQFPDLHSELNLSSLELGDSALYFCASSVEVRRTGELFFGEGSRLTVL.

This clone showed up just a few times. This chain links TRBV6-5 with TRBJ1-2; perhaps TRBD1 as D (6 bases). Germline lookup yields CDR1 MNHEY and CDR2 SVGAGI. Trimming removed 0 bases from V and 4 bases from J, with 12 bases in between. The CDR3 contains 15 residues. The CDR3 protein is CASSYSTGGPYGYTF. The CDR3, as DNA: TGTGCCAGCAGTTACTCGACAGGAGGACCCTATGGCTACACCTTC.

This clone was detected only a few times. V gene TRBV2 combines with J gene TRBJ2-1, with 15 bases lining up with TRBD2. Per germline, CDR1 SNHLY and CDR2 FYNNEI. The junction had 1 base not matched to a gene; V was cut back by 0 bases and J by 7 bases. This CDR3 is 16 amino acids long. The CDR3 sequence: CASSEAGLAGGNEQFF. The CDR3 DNA reads TGTGCCAGCAGTGAAGCAGGACTAGCGGGGGGGAATGAGCAGTTCTTC.

The rearrangement uses TRBV7-9 and TRBJ1-5; D is unresolved. The CDR3 sequence is 14 residues long. CDR1 and CDR2 from the germline V gene are SEHNR and FQNEAQ (reference sequence). V lost 5 bases and J 1 base, leaving 9 bases between the germline ends. The CDR3 region has the DNA TGTGCCAGCAGCCAAGGACTGAGCAATCAGCCCCAGCATTTT. This sequence encodes CASSQGLSNQPQHF. The full variable domain, completed using reference TRBV7-9 and TRBJ1-5, is DTGVSQNPRHKITKRGQNVTFRCDPISEHNRLYWYRQTLGQGPEFLTYFQNEAQLEKSRLLSDRFSAERPKGSFSTLEIQRTEQGDSAMYLCASSQGLSNQPQHFGDGTRLSIL.

The rearrangement uses TRBV4-2 and TRBJ2-2, with D possibly being TRBD2 (6 bases). From germline, CDR1 is LGHNA and CDR2 YNFKEQ. The CDR3 extends over 17 amino acids. The V end lost 6 bases, the J end lost 1 base, and 18 bases lay between the germline ends. The CDR3 DNA is TGTGCCAGCAGTTCTAGGCAACGAGCGGGGAACACCGGGGAGCTGTTTTTT. Translation gives CASSSRQRAGNTGELFF.

This clone came up a few times. J is TRBJ1-1 and V is TRBV27; D not certain. Trimming shortened V by 4 bases and J by 4 bases, and 16 bases separated the two germline ends. The CDR3 has 15 amino acids. Germline CDR1 MNHEY, CDR2 SMNVEV (reference sequence). DNA of the CDR3: TGTGCCAGCAGTTCCCGGTCGGGGTTAGCCACTGAAGCTTTCTTT. Translating gives CASSSRSGLATEAFF.